The sequence of this T cell receptor beta chain was determined in a study of blood T cell repertoires in COVID-19. Study as a whole: PBMCs, B-cell-depleted T cells, or T cells were the source of the cDNA or gDNA that made up the material.

CDR1 is SGHNT, CDR2 YENEEA, per germline. There are 19 residues in the CDR3. V shed 0 bases, J shed 1 base, and the junction held 5 bases outside the gene matches. Some clones are missing from TCRdb's copy, which holds only in-frame ones; the method was immunoSEQ multiplex PCR. This repertoire shows some 77,000 clones, approximately 88% found once; its top ten account for around 7.9%. The sequencing sample was made of peripheral blood. This chain links TRBV11-3 with TRBJ2-2; 13 nucleotides line up with TRBD2. The clonotype was recovered from a man aged 25 to 45 with acute or convalescent COVID-19. The CDR3 is CASSLEGLAGERNTGELFF. As DNA, the CDR3 is TGTGCCAGCAGCTTAGAAGGACTAGCGGGAGAGAGGAACACCGGGGAGCTGTTTTTT. Full variable domain (remainder filled in from reference TRBV11-3 and TRBJ2-2): EAGVVQSPRYKIIEKKQPVAFWCNPISGHNTLYWYLQNLGQGPELLIRYENEEAVDDSQLPKDRFSAERLKGVDSTLKIQPAELGDSAVYLCASSLEGLAGERNTGELFFGEGSRLTVL.